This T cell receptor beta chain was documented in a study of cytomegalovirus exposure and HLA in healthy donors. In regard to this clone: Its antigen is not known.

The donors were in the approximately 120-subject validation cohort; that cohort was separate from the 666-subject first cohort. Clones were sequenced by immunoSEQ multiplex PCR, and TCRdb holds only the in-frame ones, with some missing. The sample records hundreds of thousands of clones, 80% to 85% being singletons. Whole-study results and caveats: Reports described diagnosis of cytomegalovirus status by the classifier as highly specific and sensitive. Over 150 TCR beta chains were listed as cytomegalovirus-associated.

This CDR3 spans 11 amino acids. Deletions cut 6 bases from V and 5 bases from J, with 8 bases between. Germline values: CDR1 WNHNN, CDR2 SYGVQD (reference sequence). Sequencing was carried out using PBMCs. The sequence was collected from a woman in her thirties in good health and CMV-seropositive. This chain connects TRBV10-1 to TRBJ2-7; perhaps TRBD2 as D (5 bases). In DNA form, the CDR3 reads TGCGCCAGCAGCGAGGGAGACGAGCAGTACTTC. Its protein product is CASSEGDEQYF.